These 32 T cell receptor beta chains originate from one sample sequenced in a study of blood T cell repertoires in COVID-19 (dated by TCRdb to 2018 to 2020). The library was generated by the immunoSEQ multiplex PCR assay. The immuneACCESS repertoire file appears here via TCRdb, limited to in-frame rearrangements. These files lack a portion of the clones; in checked studies, under half of the deficit traces to unresolved V genes, and the cause of the others is not known. The table for this sample lists some 100,000 clones; roughly 84% of them were counted only once. The ten largest make up 7% to 9.5% of the sample. The sample taken for sequencing was peripheral blood. The receptors were gathered from a woman older than 75 with active or convalescent COVID-19.

The J gene is TRBJ2-2, the V gene TRBV11-3; D perhaps matches TRBD1 (6 bases). CDR1 and CDR2 (germline): SGHNT, YENEEA. V lost 5 bases to trimming and J lost 4 bases, with 17 bases between them. The CDR3 has 16 amino acids. The CDR3 reads CASSATVEGGTGELFF. DNA for the CDR3: TGTGCCAGCAGCGCTACAGTCGAAGGGGGCACCGGGGAGCTGTTTTTT.

This chain links TRBV28 with TRBJ2-7; no reliable D call. Between the trimmed V and J ends, which lost 6 bases and 2 bases, there was a span of 8 bases. Germline lookup yields CDR1 MDHEN and CDR2 SYDVKM. The CDR3 is 12 amino acids. Here the CDR3 reads CASSPIAYEQYF. DNA for the CDR3: TGTGCCAGCAGCCCAATTGCCTACGAGCAGTACTTC.

The chain carries TRBV3-1 (or the pseudogene TRBV3-2) and TRBJ2-2, with TRBD1 identical over 11 bases. The length of the CDR3 is 15 residues. Germline CDR1 LGHDT, CDR2 YNNKEL (reference sequence). With 2 bases clipped from V and 6 bases from J, the junction kept 2 bases outside the gene matches. The CDR3 DNA reads TGTGCCAGCAGCCAACGGGACAGGGGGTCCGGGGAGCTGTTTTTT. Encoded protein: CASSQRDRGSGELFF.

This clone occurred once. The chain joins TRBV7-8 to TRBJ2-3; 10 bases are a match to TRBD2. CDR1 is SGHVS, CDR2 FQNEAQ, per germline. This CDR3 comprises 16 residues. J lost 2 bases, V lost 5 bases, and 7 bases had no gene match. CDR3 nucleotides: TGTGCCAGCAGCCCGATGGGACTAGCGCTCACAGATACGCAGTATTTT. It encodes CASSPMGLALTDTQYF. The full variable domain, with the rest looked up from reference TRBV7-8 and TRBJ2-3, is GAGVSQSPRYKVAKRGQDVALRCDPISGHVSLFWYQQALGQGPEFLTYFQNEAQLDKSGLPSDRFFAERPEGSVSTLKIQRTQQEDSAVYLCASSPMGLALTDTQYFGPGTRLTVL.

The chain combines TRBV28 with TRBJ2-7; D perhaps matches TRBD1 (6 bases). This CDR3 comprises 13 residues. Germline loops: CDR1 MDHEN, CDR2 SYDVKM. Trimming shortened V by 6 bases and J by 2 bases, and 11 bases separated the two germline ends. DNA for the CDR3: TGTGCCAGCAGGGAACAGGGCGCCTACGAGCAGTACTTC. Its translation: CASREQGAYEQYF.

The chain combines TRBV28 with TRBJ1-1, with 11 bases identical to TRBD1. With V trimmed by 5 bases and J by 4 bases, 6 bases remained unmatched. There are 15 residues in the CDR3. The germline CDR1 and CDR2 sequences are MDHEN and SYDVKM. The CDR3 DNA reads as TGTGCCAGCAGTCCACCCGGGACAGGGGGCACTGAAGCTTTCTTT. Translating it yields CASSPPGTGGTEAFF.

V gene TRBV7-8 combines with J gene TRBJ1-4; no reliable D call. The ends were cut back, 5 bases at V and 1 base at J, with 11 bases in the middle. Germline lookup yields CDR1 SGHVS and CDR2 FQNEAQ. This CDR3 has 15 amino acids. Here the CDR3 reads CASSRRPLTNEKLFF. For the CDR3, the DNA is TGTGCCAGCAGCCGGCGGCCTTTAACTAATGAAAAACTGTTTTTT.

The chain uses TRBV15 and TRBJ2-1; TRBD2 is a possible D gene (6 bases). The CDR3 runs 15 residues. CDR1 and CDR2 from the germline V gene are LNHNV and YYDKDF (reference sequence). Trimming stripped 1 base from V and 4 bases from J, with 11 bases between. The CDR3 sequence is CATSRGGEAYNEQFF. The CDR3 nucleotides read TGTGCCACCAGCAGAGGAGGGGAGGCGTACAATGAGCAGTTCTTC.

The chain employs TRBV6-6 and TRBJ2-1; a weak D match, TRBD1 (6 bases). Between the trimmed V and J ends, which lost 5 bases and 7 bases, there was a span of 15 bases. The CDR3 contains 14 residues. Germline-derived CDR1 and CDR2 are MNHNY and SVGAGI (reference sequence). CDR3 DNA sequence: TGTGCCAGCAGTAAGACGGGACAAGGGAATGAGCAGTTCTTC. Translation: CASSKTGQGNEQFF.

This sequence joins TRBV9 and TRBJ2-2; 12 nucleotides match TRBD2. Germline V CDR1 and CDR2: SGDLS, YYNGEE. Losses at the gene ends were 4 bases for V and 7 bases for J; bases not matched to a gene: 8. The CDR3 has 16 residues. This CDR3 reads CASSHGLAGMGGELFF. The DNA of the CDR3 is TGTGCCAGCAGCCATGGACTAGCGGGAATGGGCGGGGAGCTGTTTTTT. The full variable domain, its missing parts supplied by reference TRBV9 and TRBJ2-2, is DSGVTQTPKHLITATGQRVTLRCSPRSGDLSVYWYQQSLDQGLQFLIQYYNGEERAKGNILERFSAQQFPDLHSELNLSSLELGDSALYFCASSHGLAGMGGELFFGEGSRLTVL.

Only a few counts were recorded for this clone. The chain couples TRBV27 to TRBJ2-7, with 7 bases identical to TRBD2. The V segment lost 5 bases and the J segment 0 bases; nucleotides outside the gene matches: 7. This CDR3 contains 15 residues. The V gene's germline CDR1 is MNHEY and CDR2 SMNVEV (reference sequence). The CDR3 sequence: CASSPGGSLSYEQYF. DNA of the CDR3: TGTGCCAGCAGTCCTGGCGGGAGCCTCTCCTACGAGCAGTACTTC.

The chain links TRBV11-1 to TRBJ2-7, with a possible D match to TRBD2 (5 bases). V was cut by 4 bases and J by 0 bases, with 13 bases left in between. Germline loops: CDR1 SGHAT, CDR2 FQDESV (reference sequence). The CDR3 has 15 amino acids. The DNA for the CDR3 is TGTGCCAGCAGCTCCCGGAGGACGGACTCCTACGAGCAGTACTTC. This translates into CASSSRRTDSYEQYF.

By its share, this clone is medium-sized. The chain is built from TRBV28 and TRBJ1-2; D is unclear. The V and J ends lost 3 bases and 8 bases respectively, with 10 bases between them. The CDR3 is 12 residues long. Germline values: CDR1 MDHEN, CDR2 SYDVKM. CDR3 sequence reads: CASSFGVGGYTF. CDR3 sequence (DNA): TGTGCCAGCAGTTTCGGGGTCGGCGGCTACACCTTC.

The V gene is TRBV2, the J gene TRBJ1-4, with 7 nucleotides matching TRBD1. V lost 5 bases and J lost 3; bases outside the gene matches: 6. From germline, CDR1 is SNHLY and CDR2 FYNNEI. The CDR3 loop spans 15 amino acids. The CDR3 sequence: CASSYEGASNEKLFF. For the CDR3, the DNA is TGTGCCAGCAGTTACGAGGGGGCTTCTAATGAAAAACTGTTTTTT.

The chain uses TRBV11-2 and TRBJ2-2; 9 nucleotides align to TRBD1. From germline, CDR1 is SGHAT and CDR2 FQNNGV. The CDR3 consists of 16 residues. The ends lost 6 bases at V and 4 bases at J; junction bases unmatched: 9. CDR3 protein: CASRFSEDRGTGELFF. DNA of the CDR3: TGTGCCAGCAGGTTCTCTGAGGACAGGGGCACCGGGGAGCTGTTTTTT.

V and J are TRBV5-4 and TRBJ2-1, with TRBD1 matching over 10 bases. CDR1 is SGHNT, CDR2 YYREEE, per germline (reference sequence). J gave up 6 bases and V 5 bases, and 11 bases lay outside the gene matches. This CDR3 contains 16 residues. CDR3 residues: CASSAGDRGLRNEQFF. CDR3 DNA: TGTGCCAGCAGTGCTGGAGACAGGGGGCTTCGCAATGAGCAGTTCTTC.

J is TRBJ2-5 and V is TRBV7-3; 7 nucleotides align to TRBD2. The ends lost 1 base at V and 8 bases at J; junction bases unmatched: 10. The length of the CDR3 is 15 residues. Per germline, CDR1 SGHTA and CDR2 FQGTGA. CDR3 amino acids: CASSLNLGRGSTQYF. CDR3 in DNA: TGTGCCAGCAGCTTAAACTTGGGGAGGGGTAGTACCCAGTACTTC. Supplemented by reference TRBV7-3 and TRBJ2-5, the full variable domain reads GAGVSQTPSNKVTEKGKYVELRCDPISGHTALYWYRQSLGQGPEFLIYFQGTGAADDSGLPNDRFFAVRPEGSVSTLKIQRTERGDSAVYLCASSLNLGRGSTQYFGPGTRLLVL.

The chain is built from TRBV7-3 and TRBJ2-7, with TRBD1 matching over 7 bases. This CDR3 is 15 amino acids long. The germline CDR1 and CDR2 sequences are SGHTA and FQGTGA. After removal of 5 bases from V and 0 bases from J, the junction contained 7 bases not matched to a gene. This CDR3 reads CASSTRQGSSYEQYF. The CDR3, as DNA: TGTGCCAGCAGCACCCGACAGGGCAGCTCCTACGAGCAGTACTTC.

This clone has only a few counts. The chain links TRBV5-1 to TRBJ2-3; 13 bases are a match to TRBD2. V was pared by 4 bases and J by 4 bases, with 6 bases of the junction left unmatched. The length of the CDR3 is 16 residues. Per the germline V gene, CDR1 is SGHRS and CDR2 is YFSETQ. This chain's CDR3 is CASSIRTSGSADTQYF. CDR3 nucleotide sequence: TGCGCCAGCAGCATCCGGACTAGCGGGAGTGCAGATACGCAGTATTTT.

CDR3 loop: CASSFTGTSGRVEQFF. As DNA, the CDR3 is TGTGCCAGCAGCTTCACCGGGACTAGCGGGAGAGTTGAGCAGTTCTTC. This chain joins TRBV7-6 and TRBJ2-1; 14 bases map to TRBD2. CDR3 length: 16 amino acids. Per germline, CDR1 SGHVS and CDR2 FNYEAQ. V lost 3 bases, J lost 9 bases, and 7 bases stayed unmatched.

The chain employs TRBV7-3 and TRBJ2-3; 14 bases match TRBD2. This CDR3 comprises 17 residues. Germline CDR1 is SGHTA and CDR2 is FQGTGA. The J segment lost 4 bases and the V segment lost 2 bases, leaving 5 bases of the junction unmatched. The CDR3 bases are TGTGCCAGCAGCTTAGGGACTAGCGGGAGTTTCGCAGATACGCAGTATTTT. It yields the protein CASSLGTSGSFADTQYF.

This clone turned up a few times. The J gene is TRBJ2-7, the V gene TRBV3-1 (or the pseudogene TRBV3-2); tentatively, D is TRBD2 (6 bases). Trimming stripped 4 bases from V and 6 bases from J, with 16 bases between. The germline CDR1 and CDR2 sequences are LGHDT and YNNKEL (reference sequence). The length of the CDR3 is 14 residues. The chain's CDR3 is CASSPLAGMGEQYF. CDR3 in DNA: TGTGCCAGCAGCCCCCTCGCGGGGATGGGCGAGCAGTACTTC.

The DNA for the CDR3 is TGTGCCAGCAGCAGGGCTGATTCAGGGGCCCCTAATGAAAAACTGTTTTTT. Translation: CASSRADSGAPNEKLFF. The V and J genes are TRBV21-1 and TRBJ1-4; TRBD1, the table's D call, was not compared with the DNA. TRBV21-1 is recorded as a pseudogene. This CDR3 is built from 17 residues.

V usage is TRBV5-1 and J usage is TRBJ1-5; D not resolved. In germline, CDR1 is SGHRS, CDR2 YFSETQ. CDR3 size: 16 residues. V lost 0 bases and J lost 0, with 10 bases in between. CDR3 sequence (DNA): TGCGCCAGCAGCTTGGGGCCGGGATCTAGCAATCAGCCCCAGCATTTT. Translating it yields CASSLGPGSSNQPQHF.

This rearrangement joins TRBV27 to TRBJ2-1, with 9 bases fitting TRBD2. CDR3 length: 15 residues. The germline V gene has CDR1 MNHEY and CDR2 SMNVEV (reference sequence). V lost 2 bases and J lost 6; bases outside the gene matches: 5. The CDR3, as DNA: TGTGCCAGCAGTTTAGCGGGAGGGGGCTTCAATGAGCAGTTCTTC. Protein: CASSLAGGGFNEQFF.

V gene TRBV5-1 combines with J gene TRBJ2-5, with 7 bases lining up with TRBD1. Germline loops: CDR1 SGHRS, CDR2 YFSETQ. After removal of 3 bases from V and 4 bases from J, the junction contained 3 bases not matched to a gene. The CDR3 extends over 13 amino acids. CDR3 sequence: CASSSRGLETQYF. CDR3 in DNA: TGCGCCAGCAGCTCTAGGGGGCTAGAGACCCAGTACTTC.

This chain joins TRBV7-6 and TRBJ2-1; a possible D gene is TRBD1 (6 bases). Germline V gene sequence: CDR1 SGHVS, CDR2 FNYEAQ. The V and J ends lost 4 bases and 0 bases respectively, with 13 bases between them. This CDR3 is built from 16 residues. The CDR3 DNA reads TGTGCCAGCAGCTGGTGGGGGCTTAGCTCCTACAATGAGCAGTTCTTC. This gives the protein CASSWWGLSSYNEQFF.

The V call is TRBV6-5, the J call TRBJ2-5; tentatively, D is TRBD1 (7 bases). CDR1 and CDR2 (germline): MNHEY, SVGAGI. V dropped 11 bases and J dropped 2 bases, with 12 bases sitting between them. CDR3 size: 12 residues. In nucleotides, the CDR3 is TGTGCCGGCGGGGACAGTCAAGAGACCCAGTACTTC. Its protein product is CAGGDSQETQYF.

The CDR3, as DNA: TGTGCCAGTAGTATAGCTAGTCTCCCTAGCACAGATACGCAGTATTTT. Its protein is CASSIASLPSTDTQYF. V gene TRBV19 combines with J gene TRBJ2-3; D not certain. The CDR3 length is 16 residues. V dropped 1 base and J dropped 0 bases, with 11 bases sitting between them. Germline CDR1 and CDR2: LNHDA and SQIVND (reference sequence).

This sequence joins TRBV30 and TRBJ1-2; maybe TRBD1 (5 bases). Trimming pared 0 bases from V and 6 bases from J, leaving 14 bases between. Germline lookup yields CDR1 GTSNPN and CDR2 SVGIG (reference sequence). CDR3 length: 14 amino acids. The CDR3 here is CAWSVTGLLNGYTF. The CDR3 region has the DNA TGTGCCTGGAGTGTAACAGGTCTCTTGAATGGCTACACCTTC.

The V and J genes are TRBV19 and TRBJ2-7, with TRBD1 as a possible D gene (6 bases). V was shortened by 9 bases and J by 3 bases, with 18 bases between the two germline ends. CDR1 is LNHDA, CDR2 SQIVND, per germline (reference sequence). This CDR3 is built from 14 residues. The CDR3 spells CASSPTGGRYEQYF. Written as DNA, the CDR3 is TGTGCCAGCAGTCCCACTGGGGGCCGCTACGAGCAGTACTTC.

The chain links TRBV27 to TRBJ1-5, with TRBD1 matching 11 bases. Unmatched junction bases numbered 14, after V lost 6 bases and J lost 7 bases. Looked up from germline, CDR1 is MNHEY and CDR2 is SMNVEV (reference sequence). The CDR3 consists of 17 residues. CDR3 nucleotide sequence: TGTGCCAGCAGACTCGGGACAGGGGGGAGGGAAGAGCAGCCCCAGCATTTT. As protein: CASRLGTGGREEQPQHF.